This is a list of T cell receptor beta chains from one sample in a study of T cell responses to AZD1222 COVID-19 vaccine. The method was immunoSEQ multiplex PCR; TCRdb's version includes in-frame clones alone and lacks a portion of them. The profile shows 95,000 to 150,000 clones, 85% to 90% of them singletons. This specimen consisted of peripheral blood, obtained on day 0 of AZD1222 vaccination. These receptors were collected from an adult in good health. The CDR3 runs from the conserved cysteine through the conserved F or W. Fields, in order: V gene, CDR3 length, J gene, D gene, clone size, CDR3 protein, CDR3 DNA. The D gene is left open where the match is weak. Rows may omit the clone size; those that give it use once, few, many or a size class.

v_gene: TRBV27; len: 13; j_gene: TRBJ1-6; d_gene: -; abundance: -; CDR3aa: CASSVSYNSPLHF; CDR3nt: TGTGCCAGCAGTGTCTCCTATAATTCACCCCTCCACTTT
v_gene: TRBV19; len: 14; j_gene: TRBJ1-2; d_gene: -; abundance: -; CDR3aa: CASRSDSIDYGYTF; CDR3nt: TGTGCCAGTAGATCGGACAGCATTGACTATGGCTACACCTTC
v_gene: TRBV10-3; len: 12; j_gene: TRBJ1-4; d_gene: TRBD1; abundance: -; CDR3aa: CAISVTGAKLFF; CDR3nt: TGTGCCATCAGTGTGACAGGGGCAAAACTGTTTTTT
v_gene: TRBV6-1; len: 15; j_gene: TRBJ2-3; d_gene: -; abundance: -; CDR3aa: CASSEWTRGTDTQYF; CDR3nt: TGTGCCAGCAGTGAATGGACACGGGGCACAGATACGCAGTATTTT
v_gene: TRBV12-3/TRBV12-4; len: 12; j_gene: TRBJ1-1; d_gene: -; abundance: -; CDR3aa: CASSSGRTEAFF; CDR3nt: TGTGCCAGCAGTTCAGGGAGGACTGAAGCTTTCTTT
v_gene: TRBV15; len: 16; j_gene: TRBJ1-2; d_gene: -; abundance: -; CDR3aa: CATTLDLNPANYGYTF; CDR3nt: TGTGCCACCACCCTGGACCTTAACCCAGCTAACTATGGCTACACCTTC
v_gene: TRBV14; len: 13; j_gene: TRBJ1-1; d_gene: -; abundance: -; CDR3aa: CASSQFRGTEAFF; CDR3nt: TGTGCCAGCAGCCAGTTTAGGGGCACTGAAGCTTTCTTT
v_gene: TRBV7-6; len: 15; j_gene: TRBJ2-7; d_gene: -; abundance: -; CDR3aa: CASSLVDSPANEQYF; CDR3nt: TGTGCCAGCAGCTTAGTTGACTCCCCGGCAAACGAGCAGTACTTC
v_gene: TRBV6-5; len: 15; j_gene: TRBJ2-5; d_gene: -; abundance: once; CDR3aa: CASSHGRPYQETQYF; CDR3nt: TGTGCCAGCAGTCATGGACGACCGTACCAAGAGACCCAGTACTTC
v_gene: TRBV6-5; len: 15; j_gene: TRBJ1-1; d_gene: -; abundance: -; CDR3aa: CASSPGDYLNTEAFF; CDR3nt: TGTGCCAGCAGTCCCGGGGACTACTTGAACACTGAAGCTTTCTTT
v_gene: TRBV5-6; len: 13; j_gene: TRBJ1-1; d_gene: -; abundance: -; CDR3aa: CASSLRMNTEAFF; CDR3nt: TGTGCCAGCAGCCTCAGGATGAACACTGAAGCTTTCTTT
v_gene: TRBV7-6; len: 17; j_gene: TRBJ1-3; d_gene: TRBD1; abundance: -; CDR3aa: CASSRRGQALSGNTIYF; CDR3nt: TGTGCCAGCAGCCGCCGGGGACAGGCGCTCTCTGGAAACACCATATATTTT
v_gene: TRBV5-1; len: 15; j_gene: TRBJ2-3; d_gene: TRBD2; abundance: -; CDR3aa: CASSPLTSDTDTQYF; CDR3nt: TGCGCCAGCAGCCCACTAACTAGCGACACAGATACGCAGTATTTT
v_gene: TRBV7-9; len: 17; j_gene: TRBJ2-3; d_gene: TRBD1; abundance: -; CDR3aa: CASSHPRDRIDTDTQYF; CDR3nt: TGTGCCAGCAGCCACCCGCGGGACAGGATAGACACAGATACGCAGTATTTT
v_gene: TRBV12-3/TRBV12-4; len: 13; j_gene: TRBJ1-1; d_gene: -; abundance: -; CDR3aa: CASSLTWGTEAFF; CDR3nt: TGTGCCAGCAGCCTTACATGGGGCACTGAAGCTTTCTTT
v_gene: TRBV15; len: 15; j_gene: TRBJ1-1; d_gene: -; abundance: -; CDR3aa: CATSRDGVGNTEAFF; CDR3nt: TGTGCCACCAGCAGAGATGGGGTTGGGAACACTGAAGCTTTCTTT
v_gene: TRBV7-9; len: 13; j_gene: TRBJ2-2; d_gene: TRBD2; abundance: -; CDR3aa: CASSPRLARELFF; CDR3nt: TGTGCCAGCAGCCCGAGACTAGCCAGGGAGCTGTTTTTT
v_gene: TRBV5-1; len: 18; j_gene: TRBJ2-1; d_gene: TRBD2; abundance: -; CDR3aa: CASSLARLAGASYNEQFF; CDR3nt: TGCGCCAGCAGCTTGGCGAGACTAGCGGGGGCCTCCTACAATGAGCAGTTCTTC
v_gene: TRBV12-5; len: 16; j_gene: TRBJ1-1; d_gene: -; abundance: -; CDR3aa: CASGPKLTGSNTEAFF; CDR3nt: TGTGCTAGTGGCCCGAAGCTGACGGGGAGTAACACTGAAGCTTTCTTT
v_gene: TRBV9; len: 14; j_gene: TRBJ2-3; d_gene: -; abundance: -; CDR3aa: CASSVATSTDTQYF; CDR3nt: TGTGCCAGCAGCGTAGCCACTAGTACAGATACGCAGTATTTT
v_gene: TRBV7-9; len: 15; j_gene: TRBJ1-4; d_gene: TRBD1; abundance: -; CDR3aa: CASSPATGIGEKLFF; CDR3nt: TGTGCCAGCAGCCCGGCGACAGGGATCGGAGAAAAACTGTTTTTT
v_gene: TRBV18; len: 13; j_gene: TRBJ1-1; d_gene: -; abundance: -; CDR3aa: CASSPNENTEAFF; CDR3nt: TGTGCCAGCTCACCCAACGAGAACACTGAAGCTTTCTTT
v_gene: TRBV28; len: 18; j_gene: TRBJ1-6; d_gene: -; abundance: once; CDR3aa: CASSPSWGLGSYNSPLHF; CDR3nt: TGTGCCAGCAGTCCCTCTTGGGGGTTGGGCTCCTATAATTCACCCCTCCACTTT
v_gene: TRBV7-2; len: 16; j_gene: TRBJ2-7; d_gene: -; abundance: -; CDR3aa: CASRLAHLEQTSEQYF; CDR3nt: TGTGCCAGCAGGTTAGCACATCTAGAACAGACCAGCGAGCAGTACTTC
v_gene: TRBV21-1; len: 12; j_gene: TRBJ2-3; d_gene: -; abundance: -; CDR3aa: CASKKRVDTQYF; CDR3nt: TGTGCCAGCAAAAAGCGGGTAGATACGCAGTATTTT
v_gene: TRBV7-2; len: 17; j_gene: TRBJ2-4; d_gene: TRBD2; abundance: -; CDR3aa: CASSSSGGAGAKNIQYF; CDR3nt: TGTGCCAGCAGCTCTAGCGGGGGGGCCGGGGCCAAAAACATTCAGTACTTC
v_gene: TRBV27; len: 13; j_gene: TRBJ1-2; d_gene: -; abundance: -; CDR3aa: CASRVTGGNGYTF; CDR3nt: TGTGCCAGCAGAGTCACAGGTGGCAATGGCTACACCTTC
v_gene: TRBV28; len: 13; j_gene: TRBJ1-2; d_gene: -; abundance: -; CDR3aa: CASSLQGPYGYTF; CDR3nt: TGTGCCAGCAGTTTACAGGGGCCATATGGCTACACCTTC
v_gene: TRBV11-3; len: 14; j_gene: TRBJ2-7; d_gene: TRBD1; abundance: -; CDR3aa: CASSPRQGAAEQYF; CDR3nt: TGTGCCAGCAGCCCCCGACAGGGTGCAGCCGAGCAGTACTTC
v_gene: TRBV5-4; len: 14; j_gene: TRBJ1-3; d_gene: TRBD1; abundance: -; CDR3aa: CASSSTGTGNTIYF; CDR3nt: TGTGCCAGCAGCTCGACAGGGACTGGAAACACCATATATTTT
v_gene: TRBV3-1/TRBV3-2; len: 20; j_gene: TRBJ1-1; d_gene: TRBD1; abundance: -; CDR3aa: CASSHNKRGTGGAWNTEAFF; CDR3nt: TGTGCCAGCAGCCACAACAAAAGGGGGACAGGGGGCGCATGGAACACTGAAGCTTTCTTT
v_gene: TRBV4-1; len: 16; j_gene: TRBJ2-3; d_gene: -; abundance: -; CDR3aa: CASSRLGSPDTDTQYF; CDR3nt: TGCGCCAGCAGCCGGTTGGGTAGCCCGGACACAGATACGCAGTATTTT
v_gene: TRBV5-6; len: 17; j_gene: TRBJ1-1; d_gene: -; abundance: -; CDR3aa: CASSLGELRRWNTEAFF; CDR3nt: TGTGCCAGCAGCTTGGGGGAGTTGCGAAGATGGAACACTGAAGCTTTCTTT
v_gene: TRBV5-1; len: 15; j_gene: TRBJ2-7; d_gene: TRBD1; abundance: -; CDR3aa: CASSLGGTETYEQYF; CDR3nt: TGCGCCAGCAGCTTGGGAGGGACAGAGACCTACGAGCAGTACTTC
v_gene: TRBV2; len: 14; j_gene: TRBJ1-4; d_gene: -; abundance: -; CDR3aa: CASTRTTTNEKLFF; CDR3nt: TGTGCCAGCACCAGGACAACAACTAATGAAAAACTGTTTTTT
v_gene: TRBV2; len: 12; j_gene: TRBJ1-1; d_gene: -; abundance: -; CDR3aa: CASSQNSFEAFF; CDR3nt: TGTGCCAGCAGCCAAAACAGTTTTGAAGCTTTCTTT
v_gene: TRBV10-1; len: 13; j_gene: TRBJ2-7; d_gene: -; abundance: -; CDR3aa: CASSAAGSDEQYF; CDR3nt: TGCGCCAGCAGTGCGGCCGGGTCCGACGAGCAGTACTTC
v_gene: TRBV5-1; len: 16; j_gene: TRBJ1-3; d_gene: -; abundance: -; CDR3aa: CASSLAGTGPGNTIYF; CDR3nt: TGCGCCAGCAGCTTGGCCGGAACAGGCCCTGGAAACACCATATATTTT
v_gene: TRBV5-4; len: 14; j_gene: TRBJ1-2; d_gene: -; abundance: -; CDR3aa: CASSSPGGFKGYTF; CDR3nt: TGTGCCAGCAGCTCCCCGGGGGGATTTAAAGGCTACACCTTC
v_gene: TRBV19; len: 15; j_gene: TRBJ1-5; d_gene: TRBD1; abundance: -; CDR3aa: CASSIGGQSNQPQHF; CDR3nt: TGTGCCAGTAGTATTGGGGGACAGAGCAATCAGCCCCAGCATTTT
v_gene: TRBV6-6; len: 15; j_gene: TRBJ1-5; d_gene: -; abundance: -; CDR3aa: CASRRTGFSNQPQHF; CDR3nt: TGTGCCAGCAGGCGTACAGGGTTTAGCAATCAGCCCCAGCATTTT
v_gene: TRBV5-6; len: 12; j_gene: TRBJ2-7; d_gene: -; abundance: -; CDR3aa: CASSLVAGEQYF; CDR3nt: TGTGCCAGCAGCTTGGTCGCAGGGGAGCAGTACTTC
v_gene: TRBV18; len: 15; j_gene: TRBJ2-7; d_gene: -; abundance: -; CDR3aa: CASSRGPDWSIEQYF; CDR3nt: TGTGCCAGCTCACGAGGTCCAGACTGGAGTATTGAGCAGTACTTC
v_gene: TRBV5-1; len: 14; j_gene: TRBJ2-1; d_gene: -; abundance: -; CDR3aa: CASSLGAQENEQFF; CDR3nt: TGCGCCAGCAGCTTGGGAGCCCAAGAGAATGAGCAGTTCTTC
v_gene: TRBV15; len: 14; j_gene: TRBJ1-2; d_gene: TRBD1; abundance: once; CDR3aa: CATSRKGTGGSYTF; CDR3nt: TGTGCCACCAGCAGAAAGGGGACAGGGGGCAGCTACACCTTC
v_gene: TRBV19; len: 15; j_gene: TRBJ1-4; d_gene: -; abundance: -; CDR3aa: CASSANQGSNEKLFF; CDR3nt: TGTGCCAGTAGCGCTAATCAGGGGTCTAATGAAAAACTGTTTTTT